This T cell receptor beta chain is from a study of T cell changes during pregnancy in multiple sclerosis (dated by TCRdb to the late 2010s). Some background on the complete study: In women with multiple sclerosis, the researchers looked at how the T cell repertoire shifted as pregnancy progressed.

Regarding this clone: Its binding antigen is unknown. No base-level quality is on record; no much larger clone is a single base apart.

Libraries were made using the immunoSEQ multiplex PCR assay. TCRdb took this table from immuneACCESS and kept in-frame rearrangements with V and J called. Such tables lack part of the clones; where checked against another copy, unresolved V genes explain under half of the gap, and the rest is unexplained. This sample gives over 60,000 clones in total; 91% of them show up just once. The biggest ten clones account for under 0.9% of the sample. CDR1 and CDR2, looked up from the germline V gene (reference sequence), are MNHEY and SMNVEV. V sheds 4 bases and J sheds 1 base, leaving 12 bases between their ends. Measured from the cysteine to the phenylalanine, the CDR3 is 15 residues long. Only CDR3 DNA is held: 45 bases, read in frame from base 1.

The specimen was peripheral blood, collected in the third trimester of pregnancy. The source of this sequence is a female donor in good health, enrolled as a control in a pregnancy study. The sequence is built from TRBV27 and TRBJ2-3, with TRBD1 tentatively as D gene (6 bases match). The CDR3 region has the sequence CASSSPGVRTDTQYF. The base sequence is TGTGCCAGCAGTTCACCAGGGGTGCGCACAGATACGCAGTATTTT.